One and the same sample provided the 2 T cell receptor beta chains below, sequenced in a study of T cells in Graves' hyperthyroidism and ophthalmopathy. RNA transcripts gave rise to amplified TCR beta CDR3 regions. HTBI primers were used for first-round RT-PCR of the TCR CDR3. A single record per CDR3 protein comes from TCRdb applying MiXCR to the multiplex PCR reads. The repertoire holds approximately 400,000 distinct CDR3 sequences, with approximately 25% as singletons. The source material was blood. These receptors all stem from a man aged 50-60 years with Graves' hyperthyroidism.

The chain recombines TRBV6-1 with TRBJ2-1; the D is unclear. CDR1 MNHNS and CDR2 SASEGT come from the germline V gene. This CDR3 spans 12 amino acids. V lost 7 bases and J lost 4, with 8 bases in between. The CDR3 bases are TGTGCCAGCAAAAAAGATTACAATGAGCAGTTCTTC. It translates to CASKKDYNEQFF.

This clonotype has just a few counts. The chain is built from TRBV7-3 and TRBJ2-4, with unresolved D. CDR1 and CDR2 (germline): SGHTA, FQGTGA. Trimming took off 6 bases at V and 7 bases at J, with 13 bases between the two ends. The CDR3 length is 13 residues. CDR3 DNA sequence: TGTGCCAGCAGTTTTTCAGATGGGAACATTCAGTACTTC. Its translation: CASSFSDGNIQYF.